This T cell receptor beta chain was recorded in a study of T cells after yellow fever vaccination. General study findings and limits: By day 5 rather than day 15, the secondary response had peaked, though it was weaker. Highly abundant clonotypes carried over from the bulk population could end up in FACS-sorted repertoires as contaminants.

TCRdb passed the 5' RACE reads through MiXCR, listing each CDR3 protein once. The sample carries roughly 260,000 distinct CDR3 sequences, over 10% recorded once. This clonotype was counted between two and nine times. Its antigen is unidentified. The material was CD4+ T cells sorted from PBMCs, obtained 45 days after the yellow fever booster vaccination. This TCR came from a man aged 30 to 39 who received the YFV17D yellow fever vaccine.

This CDR3 reads CASNPGVGQPQHF. The CDR3 nucleotides are TGTGCCAGCAATCCAGGGGTCGGGCAGCCCCAGCATTTT. The rearrangement uses TRBV6-2 or TRBV6-3 and TRBJ1-5; D is perhaps TRBD1 (6 bases). Trimming left V 7 bases short and J 7 bases short, with 14 bases between. Germline-derived CDR1 and CDR2 are MNHEY and SVGEGT. CDR3 size: 13 residues.